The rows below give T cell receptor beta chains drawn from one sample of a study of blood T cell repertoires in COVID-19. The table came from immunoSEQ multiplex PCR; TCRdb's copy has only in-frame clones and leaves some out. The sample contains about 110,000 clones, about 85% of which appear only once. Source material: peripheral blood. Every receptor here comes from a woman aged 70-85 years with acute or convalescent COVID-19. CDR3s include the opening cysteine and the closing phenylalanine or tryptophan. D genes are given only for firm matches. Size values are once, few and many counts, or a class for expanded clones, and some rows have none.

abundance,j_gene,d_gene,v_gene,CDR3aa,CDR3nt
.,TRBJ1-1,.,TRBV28,CASRGTLGNTEAFF,TGTGCCAGCCGGGGGACCCTCGGAAACACTGAAGCTTTCTTT
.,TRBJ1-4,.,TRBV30,CAWSRQRNEKLFF,TGTGCCTGGAGTAGGCAGCGTAATGAAAAACTGTTTTTT
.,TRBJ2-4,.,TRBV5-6,CASSLLTGSKNIQYF,TGTGCCAGCAGCCTACTAACGGGATCCAAAAACATTCAGTACTTC
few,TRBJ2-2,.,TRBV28,CASGGSGIQTGELFF,TGTGCCTCTGGGGGGTCGGGGATCCAGACCGGGGAGCTGTTTTTT
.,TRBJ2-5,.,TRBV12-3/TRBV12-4,CASSLEAGETQYF,TGTGCCAGCTCGTTGGAGGCCGGGGAGACCCAGTACTTC
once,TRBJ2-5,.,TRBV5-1,CASSLDEGWETQYF,TGCGCCAGCAGCCTGGACGAGGGATGGGAGACCCAGTACTTC
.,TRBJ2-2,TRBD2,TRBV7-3,CASSLRGSQREDTGELFF,TGTGCCAGCAGCTTAAGGGGGTCGCAGCGGGAGGACACCGGGGAGCTGTTTTTT
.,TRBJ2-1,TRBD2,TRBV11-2,CASSLGLYNEQFF,TGTGCCAGCAGCTTGGGACTATACAATGAGCAGTTCTTC
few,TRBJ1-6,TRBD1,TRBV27,CASSLGDRGNSPLHF,TGTGCCAGCAGTTTAGGGGACAGGGGTAATTCACCCCTCCACTTT
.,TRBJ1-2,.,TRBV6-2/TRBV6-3,CASSSFTYYGRGDGYTF,TGTGCCAGCAGTTCCTTCACCTATTACGGCCGCGGGGATGGCTACACCTTC
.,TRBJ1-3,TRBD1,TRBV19,CASSLTGPRSGNTIYF,TGTGCCAGTAGTTTGACAGGGCCCCGCTCTGGAAACACCATATATTTT
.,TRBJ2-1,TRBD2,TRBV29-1,CSVEGTSGNFNEQFF,TGCAGCGTTGAAGGGACTAGCGGGAACTTCAATGAGCAGTTCTTC
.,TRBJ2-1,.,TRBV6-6,CASSKSRELQFF,TGTGCCAGCAGTAAATCACGGGAGCTGCAGTTCTTC
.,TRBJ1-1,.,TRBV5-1,CASSLDEGRGTEAFF,TGCGCCAGCAGCTTGGATGAGGGTCGGGGCACTGAAGCTTTCTTT
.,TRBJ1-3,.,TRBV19,CASAMISGNTIYF,TGTGCCAGTGCTATGATCTCTGGAAACACCATATATTTT
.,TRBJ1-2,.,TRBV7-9,CASSLAYLSGGYTF,TGTGCCAGCAGCTTAGCCTACTTGTCAGGTGGCTACACCTTC
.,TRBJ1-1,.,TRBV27,CASSRTGNTEAFF,TGTGCCAGCAGTCGCACAGGGAACACTGAAGCTTTCTTT
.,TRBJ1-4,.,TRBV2,CASRRGNEKLFF,TGTGCCAGCAGAAGGGGTAATGAAAAACTGTTTTTT
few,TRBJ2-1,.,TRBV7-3,CASSLSPRGGAYNEQFF,TGTGCCAGCAGCTTAAGCCCAAGGGGAGGAGCCTACAATGAGCAGTTCTTC
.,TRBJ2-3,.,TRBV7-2,CASSPGGGEGTQYF,TGTGCCAGCAGCCCGGGGGGCGGGGAAGGTACGCAGTATTTT
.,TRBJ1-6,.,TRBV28,CASSSLGGRMSSYNSPLHF,TGTGCCAGCAGTTCCCTAGGGGGACGGATGAGCTCCTATAATTCACCCCTCCACTTT
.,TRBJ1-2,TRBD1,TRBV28,CASSERTGANYGYTF,TGTGCCAGCAGTGAACGGACAGGGGCCAACTATGGCTACACCTTC
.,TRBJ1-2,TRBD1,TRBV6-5,CASSYSFQGAGGYTF,TGTGCCAGCAGTTACTCCTTCCAGGGGGCGGGCGGCTACACCTTC
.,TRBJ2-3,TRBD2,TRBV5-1,CASSLVGGSATDTQYF,TGCGCCAGCAGCTTGGTAGGCGGGAGTGCCACAGATACGCAGTATTTT
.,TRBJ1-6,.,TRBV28,CASSTEGHHNSPLHF,TGTGCCAGCAGTACAGAGGGACACCATAATTCACCCCTCCACTTT
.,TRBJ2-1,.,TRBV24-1,CATSEEGGRRAYNEQFF,TGTGCCACCAGTGAAGAGGGGGGGCGACGAGCCTACAATGAGCAGTTCTTC
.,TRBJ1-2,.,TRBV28,CASSQIPLNYGYTF,TGTGCCAGCAGCCAGATTCCCCTCAACTATGGCTACACCTTC
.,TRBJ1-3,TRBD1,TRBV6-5,CASRTGDRGNTIYF,TGTGCCAGCAGAACAGGGGACAGGGGGAACACCATATATTTT
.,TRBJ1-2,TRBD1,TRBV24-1,CATHPSTGQRGYGYTF,TGTGCCACGCACCCTTCGACGGGACAGAGAGGTTATGGCTACACCTTC
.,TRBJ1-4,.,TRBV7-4,CASSLRGVGGSTNEKLFF,TGTGCCAGCAGCCTAAGGGGCGTAGGGGGATCGACTAATGAAAAACTGTTTTTT
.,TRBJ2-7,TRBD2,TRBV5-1,CASSLDTGGRYEQYF,TGCGCCAGCAGCTTGGATACGGGAGGGAGATACGAGCAGTACTTC
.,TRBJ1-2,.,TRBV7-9,CASSLAAGALGYTF,TGTGCCAGCAGCTTAGCAGCAGGGGCGCTCGGCTACACCTTC
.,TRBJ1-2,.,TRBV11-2,CASSNTGNLYYGYTF,TGTGCCAGCAGCAATACCGGGAACCTCTACTATGGCTACACCTTC
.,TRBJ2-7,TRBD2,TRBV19,CASSIGGLAYEQYF,TGTGCCAGTAGTATCGGGGGACTAGCGTACGAGCAGTACTTC
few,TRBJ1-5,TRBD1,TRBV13,CASSLPGQGGQPQHF,TGTGCCAGCAGCTTACCGGGACAGGGGGGTCAGCCCCAGCATTTT
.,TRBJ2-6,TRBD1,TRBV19,CASSHRQGTASGANVLTF,TGTGCCAGTAGTCACCGACAGGGGACGGCCTCTGGGGCCAACGTCCTGACTTTC
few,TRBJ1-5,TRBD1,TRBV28,CASSLKPGQGGKPQHF,TGTGCCAGCAGTTTAAAACCCGGACAGGGGGGGAAGCCCCAGCATTTT
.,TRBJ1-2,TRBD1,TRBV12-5,CASGLVLPGGSSGYTF,TGTGCTAGTGGTTTGGTACTCCCAGGGGGAAGTAGTGGCTACACCTTC
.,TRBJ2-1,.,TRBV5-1,CASSLVAGREYNEQFF,TGCGCCAGCAGCTTGGTCGCGGGGCGCGAATACAATGAGCAGTTCTTC
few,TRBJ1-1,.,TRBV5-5,CASSFPTLRDTEAFF,TGTGCCAGCAGCTTTCCCACCCTTCGAGACACTGAAGCTTTCTTT
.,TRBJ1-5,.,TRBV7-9,CASTRGGDNQPQHF,TGTGCCAGCACTCGGGGAGGTGACAATCAGCCCCAGCATTTT
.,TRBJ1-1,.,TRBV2,CASSVQGNTEAFF,TGTGCCAGCAGTGTGCAGGGGAACACTGAAGCTTTCTTT
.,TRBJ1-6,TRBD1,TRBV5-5,CASSPRTGNNSPLHF,TGTGCCAGCAGCCCGCGGACAGGGAATAATTCACCCCTCCACTTT
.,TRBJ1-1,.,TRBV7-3,CASSYTANTEAFF,TGTGCCAGCAGCTACACAGCGAACACTGAAGCTTTCTTT
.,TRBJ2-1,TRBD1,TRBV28,CAGGQVNEQFF,TGTGCCGGGGGACAGGTCAATGAGCAGTTCTTC
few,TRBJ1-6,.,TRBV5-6,CASSFGQGYSPLHF,TGTGCCAGCAGCTTTGGGCAGGGGTATTCACCCCTCCACTTT
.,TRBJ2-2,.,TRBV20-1,CSARRAGELFF,TGCAGTGCTCGGCGGGCCGGGGAGCTGTTTTTT
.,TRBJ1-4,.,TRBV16,CASSPRGNEKLFF,TGTGCCAGCAGCCCCCGTGGCAATGAAAAACTGTTTTTT
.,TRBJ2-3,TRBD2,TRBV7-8,CASSRLAGRGDTQYF,TGTGCCAGCAGCCGTCTAGCGGGGAGAGGAGATACGCAGTATTTT
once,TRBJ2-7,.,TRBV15,CATSSGERTYEQYF,TGTGCCACCAGCAGCGGTGAGCGGACCTACGAGCAGTACTTC
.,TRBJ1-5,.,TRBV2,CASSEGQASQPQHF,TGTGCCAGCAGTGAGGGGCAGGCCAGCCAGCCCCAGCATTTT
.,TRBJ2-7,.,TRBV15,CATSRELRGSGAYEQYF,TGTGCCACCAGCAGAGAACTCCGGGGTAGCGGAGCTTACGAGCAGTACTTC
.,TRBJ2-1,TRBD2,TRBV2,CASSGTSGAGNEQFF,TGTGCCAGCAGCGGAACTAGCGGGGCCGGGAATGAGCAGTTCTTC
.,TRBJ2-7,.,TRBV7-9,CASSSPPDSPYEQYF,TGTGCCAGCAGCTCCCCACCGGACAGCCCCTACGAGCAGTACTTC
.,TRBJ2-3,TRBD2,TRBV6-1,CASSGRLAGAADTQYF,TGTGCCAGCAGTGGCCGACTAGCGGGAGCCGCAGATACGCAGTATTTT